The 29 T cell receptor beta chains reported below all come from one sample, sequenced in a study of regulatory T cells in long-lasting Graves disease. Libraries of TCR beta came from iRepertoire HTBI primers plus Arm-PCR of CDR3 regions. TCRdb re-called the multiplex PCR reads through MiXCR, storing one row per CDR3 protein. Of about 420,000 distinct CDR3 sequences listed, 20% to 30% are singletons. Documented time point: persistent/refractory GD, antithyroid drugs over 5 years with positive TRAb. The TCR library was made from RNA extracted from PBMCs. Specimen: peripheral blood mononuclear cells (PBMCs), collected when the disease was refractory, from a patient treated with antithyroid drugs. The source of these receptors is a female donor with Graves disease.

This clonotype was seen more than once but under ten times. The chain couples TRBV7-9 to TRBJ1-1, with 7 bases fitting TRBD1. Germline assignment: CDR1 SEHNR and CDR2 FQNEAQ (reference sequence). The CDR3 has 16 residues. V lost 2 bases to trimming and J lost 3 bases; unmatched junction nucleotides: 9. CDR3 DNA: TGTGCCAGCAGCTTAAGGGGTGACAGGGTGGACACTGAAGCTTTCTTT. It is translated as CASSLRGDRVDTEAFF.

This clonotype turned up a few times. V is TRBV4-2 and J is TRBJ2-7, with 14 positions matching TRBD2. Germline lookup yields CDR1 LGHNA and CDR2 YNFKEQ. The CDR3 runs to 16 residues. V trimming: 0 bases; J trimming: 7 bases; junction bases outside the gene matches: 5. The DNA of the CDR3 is TGTGCCAGCAGCCAAGAGGGACTAGCGGGAGTGGGGGAGCAGTACTTC. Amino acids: CASSQEGLAGVGEQYF.

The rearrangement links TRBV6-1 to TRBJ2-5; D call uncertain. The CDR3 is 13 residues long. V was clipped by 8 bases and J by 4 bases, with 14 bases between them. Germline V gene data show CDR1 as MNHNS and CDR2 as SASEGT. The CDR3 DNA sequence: TGTGCCAGCGGGCCCCTGGCCGCAGAGACCCAGTACTTC. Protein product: CASGPLAAETQYF.

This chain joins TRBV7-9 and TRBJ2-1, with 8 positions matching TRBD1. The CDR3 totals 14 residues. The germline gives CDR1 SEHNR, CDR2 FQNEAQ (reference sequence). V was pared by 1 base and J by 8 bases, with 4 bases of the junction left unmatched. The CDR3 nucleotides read TGTGCCAGCAGCTTAGAGGCCAGGGGGCATGAGCAGTTCTTC. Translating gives CASSLEARGHEQFF.

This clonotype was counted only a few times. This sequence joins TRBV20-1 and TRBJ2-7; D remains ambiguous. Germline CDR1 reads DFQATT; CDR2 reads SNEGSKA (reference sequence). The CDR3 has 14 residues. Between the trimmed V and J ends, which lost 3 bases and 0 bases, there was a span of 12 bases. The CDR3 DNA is TGCAGTGCTAGGGACGTTTGGGACTCCTACGAGCAGTACTTC. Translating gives CSARDVWDSYEQYF.

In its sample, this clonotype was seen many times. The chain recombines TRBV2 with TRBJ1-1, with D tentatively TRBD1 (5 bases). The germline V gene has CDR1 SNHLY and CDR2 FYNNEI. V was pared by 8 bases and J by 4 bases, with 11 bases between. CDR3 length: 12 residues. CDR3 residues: CASEQVGTEAFF. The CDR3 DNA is TGTGCCAGCGAACAGGTTGGCACTGAAGCTTTCTTT.

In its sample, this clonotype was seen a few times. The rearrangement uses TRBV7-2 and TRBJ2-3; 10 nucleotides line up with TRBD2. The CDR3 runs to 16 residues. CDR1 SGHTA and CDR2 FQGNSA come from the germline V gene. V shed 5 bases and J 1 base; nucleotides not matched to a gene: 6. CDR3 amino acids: CASSDLAGVGTDTQYF. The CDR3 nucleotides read TGTGCCAGCAGCGATCTAGCGGGAGTTGGCACAGATACGCAGTATTTT.

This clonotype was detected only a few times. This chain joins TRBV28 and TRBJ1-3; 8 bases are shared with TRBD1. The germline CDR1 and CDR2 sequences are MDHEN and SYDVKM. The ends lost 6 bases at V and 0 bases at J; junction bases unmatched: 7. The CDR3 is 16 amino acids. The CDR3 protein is CASRAGTGGSGNTIYF. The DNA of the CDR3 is TGTGCCAGCAGGGCCGGGACAGGCGGCTCTGGAAACACCATATATTTT. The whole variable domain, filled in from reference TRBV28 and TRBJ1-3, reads DVKVTQSSRYLVKRTGEKVFLECVQDMDHENMFWYRQDPGLGLRLIYFSYDVKMKEKGDIPEGYSVSREKKERFSLILESASTNQTSMYLCASRAGTGGSGNTIYFGEGSWLTVV.

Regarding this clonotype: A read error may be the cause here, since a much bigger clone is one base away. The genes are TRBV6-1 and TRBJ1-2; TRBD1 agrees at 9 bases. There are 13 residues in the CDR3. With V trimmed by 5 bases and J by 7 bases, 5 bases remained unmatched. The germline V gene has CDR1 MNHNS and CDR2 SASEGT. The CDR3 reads CASSRDRARGYTF. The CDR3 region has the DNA TGTGCCAGCAGTCGGGACAGGGCTCGTGGCTACACCTTC.

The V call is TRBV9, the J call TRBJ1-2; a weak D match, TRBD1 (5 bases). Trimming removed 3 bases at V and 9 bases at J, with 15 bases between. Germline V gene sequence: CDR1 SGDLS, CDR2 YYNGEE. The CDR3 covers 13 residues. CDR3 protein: CASSAGTRGSYTF. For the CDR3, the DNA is TGTGCCAGCAGCGCCGGGACTCGAGGAAGCTACACCTTC.

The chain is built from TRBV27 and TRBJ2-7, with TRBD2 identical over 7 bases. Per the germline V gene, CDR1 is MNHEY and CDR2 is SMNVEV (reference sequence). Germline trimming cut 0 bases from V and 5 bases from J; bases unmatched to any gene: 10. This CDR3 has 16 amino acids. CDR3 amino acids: CASSLSYFGRANEQYF. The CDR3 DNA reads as TGTGCCAGCAGTTTATCGTATTTTGGGAGGGCCAACGAGCAGTACTTC.

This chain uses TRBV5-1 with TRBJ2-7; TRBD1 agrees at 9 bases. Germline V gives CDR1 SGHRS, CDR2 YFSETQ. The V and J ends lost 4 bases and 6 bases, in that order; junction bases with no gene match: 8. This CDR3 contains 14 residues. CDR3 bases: TGCGCCAGCAGCCCCGGACAGGGGTTCTTCGAGCAGTACTTC. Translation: CASSPGQGFFEQYF.

DNA of the CDR3: TGCGCCAGCAGCCAGTGCCCAGAGGGTTTTAACACTGAAGCTTTCTTT. It translates to CASSQCPEGFNTEAFF. The chain links TRBV4-3 to TRBJ1-1; D is unresolved. Per germline, CDR1 LGHNA and CDR2 YSLEER. V was cut by 3 bases and J by 2 bases, with 16 bases left in between. The CDR3 covers 16 residues.

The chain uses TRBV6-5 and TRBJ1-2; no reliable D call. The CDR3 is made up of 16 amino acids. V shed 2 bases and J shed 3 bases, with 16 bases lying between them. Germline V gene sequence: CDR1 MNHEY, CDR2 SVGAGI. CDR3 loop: CASSYESGSFDYGYTF. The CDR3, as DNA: TGTGCCAGCAGTTACGAGTCGGGGTCTTTTGACTATGGCTACACCTTC.

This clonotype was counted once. The CDR3 nucleotides read TGTGCCAGCTCACCACCCGGGACTAGCGGCTACGAGCAGTACTTC. Protein sequence: CASSPPGTSGYEQYF. The rearrangement uses TRBV18 and TRBJ2-7; 11 bases match TRBD2. The ends lost 0 bases at V and 3 bases at J; junction bases unmatched: 1. CDR1 and CDR2 from the germline V gene are KGHSH and LQKENI. CDR3 length: 15 residues.

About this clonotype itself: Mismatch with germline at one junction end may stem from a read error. The CDR3 DNA follows: TGCGCCAGCAGCCATACCGGTTCCTACGAGCAGTACTTC. Translated: CASSHTGSYEQYF. The genes are TRBV7-8 and TRBJ2-7; D unresolved. Looked up from germline, CDR1 is SGHVS and CDR2 is FQNEAQ. The CDR3 totals 13 residues.

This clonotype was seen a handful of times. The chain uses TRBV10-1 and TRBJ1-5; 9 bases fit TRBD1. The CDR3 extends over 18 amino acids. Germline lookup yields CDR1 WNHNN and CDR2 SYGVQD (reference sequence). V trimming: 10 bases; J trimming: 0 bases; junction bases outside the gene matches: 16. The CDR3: CANEGQGRHVFSNQPQHF. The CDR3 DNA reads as TGCGCCAACGAGGGACAGGGCCGGCACGTCTTTAGCAATCAGCCCCAGCATTTT.

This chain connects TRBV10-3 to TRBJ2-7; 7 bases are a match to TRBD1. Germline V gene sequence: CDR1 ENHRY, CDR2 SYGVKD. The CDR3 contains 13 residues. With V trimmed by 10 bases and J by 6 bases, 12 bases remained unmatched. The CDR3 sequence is CATRKGAISEQYF. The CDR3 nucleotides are TGTGCCACCCGGAAGGGGGCGATTTCCGAGCAGTACTTC.

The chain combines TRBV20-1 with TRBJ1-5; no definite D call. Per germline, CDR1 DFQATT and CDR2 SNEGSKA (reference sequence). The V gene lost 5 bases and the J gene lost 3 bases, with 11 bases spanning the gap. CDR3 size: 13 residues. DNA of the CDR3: TGCAGTGCTCCCCGGGGATTCAATCAGCCCCAGCATTTT. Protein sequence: CSAPRGFNQPQHF.

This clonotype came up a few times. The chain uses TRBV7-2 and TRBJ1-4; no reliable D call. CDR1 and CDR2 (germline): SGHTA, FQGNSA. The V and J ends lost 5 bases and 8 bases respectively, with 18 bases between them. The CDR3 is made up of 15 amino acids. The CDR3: CASSPRPGLQEKLFF. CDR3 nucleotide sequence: TGTGCCAGCAGCCCTCGTCCCGGACTCCAAGAAAAACTGTTTTTT. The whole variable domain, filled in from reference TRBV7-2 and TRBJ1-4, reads GAGVSQSPSNKVTEKGKDVELRCDPISGHTALYWYRQSLGQGLEFLIYFQGNSAPDKSGLPSDRFSAERTGGSVSTLTIQRTQQEDSAVYLCASSPRPGLQEKLFFGSGTQLSVL.

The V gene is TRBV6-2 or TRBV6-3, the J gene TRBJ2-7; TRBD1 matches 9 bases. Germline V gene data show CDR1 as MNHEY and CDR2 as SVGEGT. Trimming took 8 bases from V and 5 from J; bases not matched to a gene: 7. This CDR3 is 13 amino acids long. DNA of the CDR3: TGTGCCAGCCGGGACAGGGTAGTCCACGAGCAGTACTTC. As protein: CASRDRVVHEQYF.

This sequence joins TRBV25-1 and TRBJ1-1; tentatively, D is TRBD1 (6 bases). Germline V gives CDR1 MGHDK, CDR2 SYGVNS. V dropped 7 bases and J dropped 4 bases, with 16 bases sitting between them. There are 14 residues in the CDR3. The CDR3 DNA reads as TGTGCCAGCAAGGAACAGGGTGGAAGCACTGAAGCTTTCTTT. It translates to CASKEQGGSTEAFF.

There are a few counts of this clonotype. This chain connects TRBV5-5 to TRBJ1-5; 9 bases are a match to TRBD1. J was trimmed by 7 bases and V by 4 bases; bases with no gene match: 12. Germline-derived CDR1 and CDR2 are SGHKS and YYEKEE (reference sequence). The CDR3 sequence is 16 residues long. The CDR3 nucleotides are TGTGCCAGCAGCGTCACAGGGGGCCGGGGTGAGCAGCCCCAGCATTTT. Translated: CASSVTGGRGEQPQHF.

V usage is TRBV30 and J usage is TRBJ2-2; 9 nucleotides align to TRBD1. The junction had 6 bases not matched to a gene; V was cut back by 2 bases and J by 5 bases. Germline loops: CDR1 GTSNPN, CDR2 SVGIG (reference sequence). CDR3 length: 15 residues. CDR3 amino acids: CAWSLGDRATGELFF. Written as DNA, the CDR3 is TGTGCCTGGAGTTTGGGGGACAGGGCAACCGGGGAGCTGTTTTTT.

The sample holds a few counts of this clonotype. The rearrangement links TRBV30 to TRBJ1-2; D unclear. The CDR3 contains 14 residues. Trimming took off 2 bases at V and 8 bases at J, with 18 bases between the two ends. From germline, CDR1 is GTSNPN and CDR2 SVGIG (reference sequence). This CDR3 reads CAWSSLTRAGGYTF. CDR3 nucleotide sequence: TGTGCCTGGAGTTCCCTGACCCGGGCTGGGGGCTACACCTTC.

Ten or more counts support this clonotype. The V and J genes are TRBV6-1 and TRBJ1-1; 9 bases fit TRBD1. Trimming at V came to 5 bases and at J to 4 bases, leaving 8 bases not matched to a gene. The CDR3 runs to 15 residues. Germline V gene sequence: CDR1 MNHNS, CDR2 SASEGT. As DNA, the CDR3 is TGTGCCAGCAGTAGACCGACAGGGGGGATCACTGAAGCTTTCTTT. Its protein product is CASSRPTGGITEAFF.

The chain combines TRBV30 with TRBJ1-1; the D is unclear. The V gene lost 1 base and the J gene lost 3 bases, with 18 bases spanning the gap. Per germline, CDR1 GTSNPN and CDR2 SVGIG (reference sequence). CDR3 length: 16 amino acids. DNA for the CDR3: TGTGCCTGGAGTGGTGGGTGGAGGGAATCGGACACTGAAGCTTTCTTT. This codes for CAWSGGWRESDTEAFF.

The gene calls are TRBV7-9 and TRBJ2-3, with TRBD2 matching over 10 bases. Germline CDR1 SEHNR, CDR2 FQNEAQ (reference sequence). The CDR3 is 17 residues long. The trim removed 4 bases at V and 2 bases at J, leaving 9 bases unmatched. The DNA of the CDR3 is TGTGCCAGCAGCTCTAGTAGACTAGCGGGCCACACAGATACGCAGTATTTT. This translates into CASSSSRLAGHTDTQYF.

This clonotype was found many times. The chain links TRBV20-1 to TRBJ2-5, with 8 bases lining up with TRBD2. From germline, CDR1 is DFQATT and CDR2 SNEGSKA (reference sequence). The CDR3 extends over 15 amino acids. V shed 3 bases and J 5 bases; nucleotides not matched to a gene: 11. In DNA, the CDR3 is TGCAGTGCTAGTTCGGCTAGCGGGTCTTTGGAGACCCAGTACTTC. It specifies CSASSASGSLETQYF.